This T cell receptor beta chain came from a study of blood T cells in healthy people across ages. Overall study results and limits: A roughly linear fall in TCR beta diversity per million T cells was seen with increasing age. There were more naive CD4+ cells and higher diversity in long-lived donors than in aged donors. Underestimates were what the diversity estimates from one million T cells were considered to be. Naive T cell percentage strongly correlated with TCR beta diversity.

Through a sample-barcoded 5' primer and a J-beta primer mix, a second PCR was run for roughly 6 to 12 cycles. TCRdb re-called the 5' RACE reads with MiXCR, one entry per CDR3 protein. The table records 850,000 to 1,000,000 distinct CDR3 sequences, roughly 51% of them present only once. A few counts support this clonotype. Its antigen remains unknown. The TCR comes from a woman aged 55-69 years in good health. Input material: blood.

In DNA form, the CDR3 reads TGCGCCAGCAGCCCCCTCCTCTGGACTAGAGCCGGTTTCGTTACGCAGTATTTT. Its protein product is CASSPLLWTRAGFVTQYF. This chain links TRBV4-1 with TRBJ2-3; 7 nucleotides match TRBD2. Germline V gene sequence: CDR1 MGHRA, CDR2 YSYEKL. This CDR3 has 18 residues. V dropped 4 bases and J dropped 8; count of bases not matched to a gene: 21.